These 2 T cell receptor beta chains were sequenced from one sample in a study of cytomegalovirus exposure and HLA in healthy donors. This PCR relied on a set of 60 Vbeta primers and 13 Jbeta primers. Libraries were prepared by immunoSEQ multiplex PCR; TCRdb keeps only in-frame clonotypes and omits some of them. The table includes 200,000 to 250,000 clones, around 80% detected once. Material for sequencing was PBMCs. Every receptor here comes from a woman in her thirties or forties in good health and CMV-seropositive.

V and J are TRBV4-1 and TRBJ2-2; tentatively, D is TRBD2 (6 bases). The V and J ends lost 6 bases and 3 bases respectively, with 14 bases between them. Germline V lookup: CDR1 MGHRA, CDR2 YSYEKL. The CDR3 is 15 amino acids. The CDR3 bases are TGCGCCAGCAGTCGCGGTAGCGGAGACACCGGGGAGCTGTTTTTT. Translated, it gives CASSRGSGDTGELFF.

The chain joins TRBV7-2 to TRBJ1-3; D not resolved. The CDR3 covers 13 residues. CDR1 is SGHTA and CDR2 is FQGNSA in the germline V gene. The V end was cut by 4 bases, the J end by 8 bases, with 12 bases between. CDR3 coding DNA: TGTGCCAGCAGCTCCCGGGCGGGAGACACCATATATTTT. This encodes CASSSRAGDTIYF.